The following is a T cell receptor (beta chain) sequence with its context. Its specificity is unknown. This record belongs to a study of T cell repertoires in cytomegalovirus infection. Germline CDR1 SGHTS, CDR2 YDEGEE. The CDR3 loop spans 14 amino acids. The ends were cut back, 4 bases at V and 5 bases at J, with 15 bases in the middle. MiXCR, applied by TCRdb to the reads, yields one record per CDR3 protein. The data hold some 700,000 distinct CDR3 sequences, with 33% observed a single time. V usage is TRBV5-8 and J usage is TRBJ2-5; possibly TRBD2 for D (5 bases). This receptor was identified in a human donor in good health (CMV status not recorded). Some clones in this sample may be carry-over from other donors' samples. This specimen consisted of cultured PBMCs, obtained from culture after CMV antigen stimulation. The CDR3 DNA reads as TGTGCCAGCAGCAGACTCTGGACGGGGGAGACCCAGTACTTC. It yields the protein CASSRLWTGETQYF.